Listed here is a single T cell receptor beta chain. As yet, its antigen is unknown. PCR was performed using 60 Vbeta and 13 Jbeta primers. The assay was immunoSEQ multiplex PCR, and TCRdb's table has in-frame clones only and misses some. This sample contains approximately 45,000 clones. This sample was taken from a study of cytomegalovirus exposure and HLA in healthy donors. General study findings and limits: When a later analysis was performed, an Asian-associated ancestry cluster reportedly had fewer N-insertions than the roughly 630-donor mean. About 90% or about 30% of the time was how often most TCR beta V segments were productive, according to an earlier analysis.

CDR3 size: 14 residues. The V end lost 6 bases, the J end lost 4 bases, and 16 bases lay between the germline ends. Germline V gene lookup returns CDR1 SGHNT and CDR2 YYREEE (reference sequence). Healthy bone marrow donors made up the donors. The source of this sequence is a male donor in good health and CMV-seronegative. This chain joins TRBV5-4 and TRBJ1-1; weak D call: TRBD1 (5 bases). Sample: PBMCs. The CDR3 spells CASTGQRGSTEAFF. CDR3 nucleotide sequence: TGTGCCAGCACCGGACAACGGGGGAGCACTGAAGCTTTCTTT.